What follows describes a single T cell receptor (beta chain). Its antigen is not identified. The junction departs from germline at one end; a sequencing error may be responsible. This entry comes from a study of molecular identifiers for immune sequencing clone quantification. As for the study in general: In replicates, the authors split RNA from approximately 20,000 or 100,000 naive CD8 cells five ways and sequenced four.

TCRdb independently ran MiXCR on the PCR reads; one entry per CDR3 protein. The table lists about 640,000 distinct CDR3 sequences, 20% of them singletons, with roughly 0.83% in the top ten. Study-wide findings and caveats: Roughly 940,000 naive cells reportedly did not prevent detection of spiked Jurkat TCR RNA from one cell.

CDR3 length: 11 residues. The V gene's germline CDR1 is GTSNPN and CDR2 SVGIG (reference sequence). The rearrangement uses TRBV30 and TRBJ2-2; D might be TRBD2 (5 bases). The origin of this receptor is a human donor in good health. Some libraries in this study had Jurkat cell RNA spiked in. The sample consisted of naive CD8+ T cells from blood, with Jurkat cell RNA spiked in. Subset denoted: FACS-sorted CD8+CD4-CCR7+CD45RA+ naive T cells. The CDR3 sequence is CAWTITGELSF. CDR3 nucleotide sequence: TGTGCCTGGACTATCACCGGGGAGCTGTCTTTT.